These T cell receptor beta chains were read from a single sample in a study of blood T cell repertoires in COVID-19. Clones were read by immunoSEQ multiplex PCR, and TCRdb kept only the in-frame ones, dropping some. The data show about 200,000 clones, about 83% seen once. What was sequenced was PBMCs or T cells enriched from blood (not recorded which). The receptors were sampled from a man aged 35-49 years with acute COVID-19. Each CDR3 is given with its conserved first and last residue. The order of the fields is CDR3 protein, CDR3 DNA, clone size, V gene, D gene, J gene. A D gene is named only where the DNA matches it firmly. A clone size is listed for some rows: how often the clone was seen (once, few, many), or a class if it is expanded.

CDR3aa: CASSSQRPLNSPLHF
CDR3nt: TGTGCCAGCAGCTCTCAGAGGCCGCTCAATTCACCCCTCCACTTT
abundance: once
v_gene: TRBV28
d_gene: -
j_gene: TRBJ1-6

CDR3aa: CARTPLGGGRYEQYF
CDR3nt: TGTGCCAGAACCCCTTTGGGAGGAGGTCGGTACGAGCAGTACTTC
abundance: once
v_gene: TRBV5-3
d_gene: -
j_gene: TRBJ2-7

CDR3aa: CASSLALTGTYEQYF
CDR3nt: TGCGCCAGCAGCTTGGCTCTCACAGGAACCTACGAGCAGTACTTC
abundance: -
v_gene: TRBV5-1
d_gene: -
j_gene: TRBJ2-7

CDR3aa: CASSVLAGVGTGELFF
CDR3nt: TGTGCCAGCAGCGTCCTAGCGGGAGTCGGCACCGGGGAGCTGTTTTTT
abundance: -
v_gene: TRBV9
d_gene: TRBD2
j_gene: TRBJ2-2

CDR3aa: CASSPTGYEQYF
CDR3nt: TGTGCCAGCAGCCCCACGGGCTACGAGCAGTACTTC
abundance: -
v_gene: TRBV11-2
d_gene: -
j_gene: TRBJ2-7

CDR3aa: CSVEREIAYNEQFF
CDR3nt: TGCAGCGTTGAGCGGGAGATCGCCTACAATGAGCAGTTCTTC
abundance: once
v_gene: TRBV29-1
d_gene: TRBD2
j_gene: TRBJ2-1

CDR3aa: CASIRGGTRGKHTGELFF
CDR3nt: TGTGCCAGCATCAGGGGTGGCACCCGTGGGAAACACACCGGGGAGCTGTTTTTT
abundance: -
v_gene: TRBV28
d_gene: -
j_gene: TRBJ2-2

CDR3aa: CASTFEGGIYEQYF
CDR3nt: TGTGCCAGTACCTTTGAGGGCGGGATCTACGAGCAGTACTTC
abundance: -
v_gene: TRBV19
d_gene: -
j_gene: TRBJ2-7

CDR3aa: CSVEVAGGETQYF
CDR3nt: TGCAGCGTTGAGGTAGCGGGAGGGGAGACCCAGTACTTC
abundance: -
v_gene: TRBV29-1
d_gene: TRBD2
j_gene: TRBJ2-5

CDR3aa: CASSMWTGGAGEQYF
CDR3nt: TGTGCCAGTAGTATGTGGACAGGGGGCGCGGGGGAGCAGTACTTC
abundance: -
v_gene: TRBV19
d_gene: TRBD1
j_gene: TRBJ2-7

CDR3aa: CATSDFGQGSGNTIYF
CDR3nt: TGTGCCACCAGTGATTTTGGGCAGGGGTCCGGAAACACCATATATTTT
abundance: -
v_gene: TRBV24-1
d_gene: -
j_gene: TRBJ1-3

CDR3aa: CASSLARGNTEAFF
CDR3nt: TGTGCCAGCAGCTTAGCGCGGGGGAACACTGAAGCTTTCTTT
abundance: -
v_gene: TRBV7-9
d_gene: -
j_gene: TRBJ1-1

CDR3aa: CASSSEYRNSPLHF
CDR3nt: TGTGCCAGCAGCTCTGAATACAGGAATTCACCCCTCCACTTT
abundance: -
v_gene: TRBV5-8
d_gene: -
j_gene: TRBJ1-6

CDR3aa: CAWSSELNQPQHF
CDR3nt: TGTGCCTGGAGTTCTGAACTCAATCAGCCCCAGCATTTT
abundance: -
v_gene: TRBV30
d_gene: -
j_gene: TRBJ1-5

CDR3aa: CASRVSANTGELFF
CDR3nt: TGTGCCAGCCGGGTCTCCGCGAACACCGGGGAGCTGTTTTTT
abundance: -
v_gene: TRBV2
d_gene: -
j_gene: TRBJ2-2

CDR3aa: CASSPFSGGYEQYF
CDR3nt: TGCGCCAGCAGTCCCTTTAGCGGGGGGTACGAGCAGTACTTC
abundance: -
v_gene: TRBV4-1
d_gene: TRBD2
j_gene: TRBJ2-7

CDR3aa: CAWSRTQTGEQYF
CDR3nt: TGTGCCTGGAGTCGTACCCAGACGGGTGAGCAGTACTTC
abundance: once
v_gene: TRBV30
d_gene: -
j_gene: TRBJ2-7